This is a list of T cell receptor beta chains from one sample in a study of T cells in narcolepsy. Clones were sequenced by immunoSEQ multiplex PCR, and TCRdb holds only the in-frame ones, with some missing. The table has tens of thousands of clones, around 86% seen once. The sequencing sample was made of CD45RA- memory CD4+ T cells from PBMCs. Every receptor here comes from a human donor with narcolepsy. Each CDR3 is given with its conserved first and last residue. D genes are given only for firm matches. Clone size, where shown, is once, few, many, or a class for clones that have expanded.

size: once; D: .; V: TRBV9; J: TRBJ1-5; length: 14; DNA: TGTGCCAGCAGCGTAGCTCTGGGCGACCAGCCCCAGCATTTT; CDR3: CASSVALGDQPQHF
size: .; D: .; V: TRBV7-8; J: TRBJ2-7; length: 12; DNA: TGTGCCAGCAGCACGACACCATACGAGCAGTACTTC; CDR3: CASSTTPYEQYF
size: .; D: .; V: TRBV11-2; J: TRBJ2-7; length: 13; DNA: TGTGCCAGCAGCCAGGGAGTATTGTACGAGCAGTACTTC; CDR3: CASSQGVLYEQYF
size: .; D: .; V: TRBV19; J: TRBJ2-2; length: 14; DNA: TGTGCCAGTAGTAGTCAACGAGGGGCCGGGGAGCTGTTTTTT; CDR3: CASSSQRGAGELFF
size: .; D: .; V: TRBV6-5; J: TRBJ1-6; length: 15; DNA: TGTGCCAGCAATGGTCGGGGAAGAAGCGATTCACCCCTCCACTTT; CDR3: CASNGRGRSDSPLHF
size: .; D: .; V: TRBV7-2; J: TRBJ1-5; length: 14; DNA: TGTGCCAGCAGCTTAGGAGGGGGCAATCAGCCCCAGCATTTT; CDR3: CASSLGGGNQPQHF
size: .; D: .; V: TRBV5-1; J: TRBJ1-5; length: 14; DNA: TGCGCCAGCAGCTTGGCCGGGGGCAATCAGCCCCAGCATTTT; CDR3: CASSLAGGNQPQHF
size: .; D: .; V: TRBV19; J: TRBJ1-5; length: 14; DNA: TGTGCCAGTAGTATAGTGGGCACTAATCAGCCCCAGCATTTT; CDR3: CASSIVGTNQPQHF
size: .; D: .; V: TRBV28; J: TRBJ2-7; length: 16; DNA: TGTGCCAGCAGTCCGACGGGGCGGGGTGCAGCCTACGAGCAGTACTTC; CDR3: CASSPTGRGAAYEQYF
size: .; D: .; V: TRBV7-2; J: TRBJ1-4; length: 13; DNA: TGTGCCAGCAGCCCCCAGGTTAGGGAAAAACTGTTTTTT; CDR3: CASSPQVREKLFF
size: few; D: TRBD1; V: TRBV7-6; J: TRBJ2-2; length: 16; DNA: TGTGCCAGCAGCTTAGGGGTCGGACAGGGGACCGGGGAGCTGTTTTTT; CDR3: CASSLGVGQGTGELFF
size: .; D: .; V: TRBV27; J: TRBJ1-2; length: 13; DNA: TGTGCCAGCAGTTTTCCAGGAGGAAGCGGCTACACCTTC; CDR3: CASSFPGGSGYTF
size: .; D: .; V: TRBV5-5; J: TRBJ2-5; length: 13; DNA: TGTGCCAGCCGATGGTCCCCGATGGAGACCCAGTACTTC; CDR3: CASRWSPMETQYF
size: .; D: TRBD1; V: TRBV19; J: TRBJ1-3; length: 18; DNA: TGTGCCAGTAGTTCCTTCTATCAGGGGGCGCATTCTGGAAACACCATATATTTT; CDR3: CASSSFYQGAHSGNTIYF
size: .; D: .; V: TRBV6-1; J: TRBJ2-7; length: 15; DNA: TGTGCCAGCTCCCCCCGCGGGGGCAAATCCTACGAGCAGTACTTC; CDR3: CASSPRGGKSYEQYF
size: few; D: .; V: TRBV18; J: TRBJ1-3; length: 18; DNA: TGTGCCAGCTCACCACTTCCGCCCCAGGATAAATCTGGAAACACCATATATTTT; CDR3: CASSPLPPQDKSGNTIYF
size: .; D: .; V: TRBV29-1; J: TRBJ1-1; length: 12; DNA: TGCAGCGTTGAGGCCGGGACGGTTGAAGCTTTCTTT; CDR3: CSVEAGTVEAFF
size: .; D: .; V: TRBV5-4; J: TRBJ1-6; length: 15; DNA: TGTGCCAGCAGCTTGGAAGGGACGGGTAATTCACCCCTCCACTTT; CDR3: CASSLEGTGNSPLHF
size: .; D: .; V: TRBV5-1; J: TRBJ2-1; length: 14; DNA: TGCGCCAGCAGCTTGGGACAGGCCGGAAATGAGCAGTTCTTC; CDR3: CASSLGQAGNEQFF
size: .; D: .; V: TRBV7-5; J: TRBJ1-5; length: 18; DNA: TGTGCCAGAAGCTTATTTTTGGTGTCAGTCACTAGCAATCAGCCCCAGCATTTT; CDR3: CARSLFLVSVTSNQPQHF
size: .; D: .; V: TRBV7-2; J: TRBJ2-1; length: 15; DNA: TGTGCCAGCAGAATAACGGGGGACTCCTATAATGAGCAGTTCTTC; CDR3: CASRITGDSYNEQFF
size: .; D: TRBD1; V: TRBV2; J: TRBJ2-1; length: 15; DNA: TGTGCCAGCAACAAGGGACAGGGGTCCTACAATGAGCAGTTCTTC; CDR3: CASNKGQGSYNEQFF
size: once; D: TRBD2; V: TRBV7-9; J: TRBJ2-7; length: 14; DNA: TGTGCCAGCAGCTTAGATGGGGGGGCCTACGAGCAGTACTTC; CDR3: CASSLDGGAYEQYF
size: .; D: .; V: TRBV4-1; J: TRBJ1-4; length: 14; DNA: TGCGCCAGCAGCCAACTCTGGGGTAATGAAAAACTGTTTTTT; CDR3: CASSQLWGNEKLFF
size: .; D: TRBD2; V: TRBV4-2; J: TRBJ2-7; length: 16; DNA: TGTGCCAGCAGCCAAGGAGTAGCGGGCCAGTCCTACGAGCAGTACTTC; CDR3: CASSQGVAGQSYEQYF
size: .; D: .; V: TRBV7-2; J: TRBJ1-1; length: 13; DNA: TGTGCCAGCAGCTTGAGGGAGAGGACTGAAGCTTTCTTT; CDR3: CASSLRERTEAFF
size: .; D: .; V: TRBV6-1; J: TRBJ2-7; length: 14; DNA: TGTGCCAGCAGTGAAGTTGGGTGGAGGAGCGAGCAGTACTTC; CDR3: CASSEVGWRSEQYF
size: .; D: .; V: TRBV9; J: TRBJ1-3; length: 17; DNA: TGTGCCAGCAGCGGTACTACATCAGGGTGGTCTGGAAACACCATATATTTT; CDR3: CASSGTTSGWSGNTIYF
size: .; D: TRBD1; V: TRBV11-3; J: TRBJ2-5; length: 15; DNA: TGTGCCAGCAGCCAACTGACAGGGCCTAAAGAGACCCAGTACTTC; CDR3: CASSQLTGPKETQYF
size: .; D: TRBD1; V: TRBV5-4; J: TRBJ1-6; length: 15; DNA: TGTGCCAGCAGCTATTGGACAGGGGGCGATTCACCCCTCCACTTT; CDR3: CASSYWTGGDSPLHF
size: .; D: .; V: TRBV5-1; J: TRBJ2-5; length: 16; DNA: TGCGCCAGCAGCTTGGTCGGCAGGGATGTCCAAGAGACCCAGTACTTC; CDR3: CASSLVGRDVQETQYF